This T cell receptor beta chain was captured by sequencing in a study of post-analysis software for immune sequencing data. Study background: Some patients lacked subtype; others had relapsing-remitting, secondary progressive or progressive-relapsing disease.

The germline V and J ends were trimmed by 0 bases and 2 bases, with 7 bases remaining between them. CDR1 and CDR2 (germline): SGHRS, YFSETQ. The CDR3 totals 14 residues. Note on this clonotype: Antigen unknown.

Tagging with unique molecular identifiers was a feature of the TCR beta cDNA libraries. TCRdb reprocessed the PCR reads via MiXCR and lists one record per CDR3 protein. The sample yields around 700,000 distinct CDR3 sequences, 55% to 60% seen once. Notes on the study in general: Among about 5 TRBV segments more frequent in patients than controls were TRBV5-6, TRBV5-1 and TRBV20-1.

Sequencing input: blood. The chain uses TRBV5-1 and TRBJ2-3; no clear D. This receptor was taken from a girl aged 2 to 10 with multiple sclerosis. CDR3 DNA sequence: TGCGCCAGCAGCTTGGACCGGCACACAGATACGCAGTATTTT. The encoded protein is CASSLDRHTDTQYF.